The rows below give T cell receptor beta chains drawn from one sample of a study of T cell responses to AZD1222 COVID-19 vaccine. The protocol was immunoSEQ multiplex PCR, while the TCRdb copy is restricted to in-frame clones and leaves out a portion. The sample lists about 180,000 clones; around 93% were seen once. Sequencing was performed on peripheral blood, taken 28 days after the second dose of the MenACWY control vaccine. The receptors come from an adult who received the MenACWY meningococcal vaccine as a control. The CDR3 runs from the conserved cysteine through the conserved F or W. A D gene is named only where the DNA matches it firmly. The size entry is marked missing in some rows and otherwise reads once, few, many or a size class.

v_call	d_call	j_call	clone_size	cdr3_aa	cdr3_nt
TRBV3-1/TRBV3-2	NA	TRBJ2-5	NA	CASSLATGRETQYF	TGTGCCAGCAGCCTAGCGACAGGGAGGGAGACCCAGTACTTC
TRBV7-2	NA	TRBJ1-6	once	CASSLGAGRSPLHF	TGTGCCAGCAGCTTAGGGGCAGGGAGATCACCCCTCCACTTT
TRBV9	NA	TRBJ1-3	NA	CASSVDFSGNTIYF	TGTGCCAGCAGCGTAGACTTCTCTGGAAACACCATATATTTT
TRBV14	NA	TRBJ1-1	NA	CASSKIGNTEAFF	TGTGCCAGCAGTAAAATTGGGAACACTGAAGCTTTCTTT
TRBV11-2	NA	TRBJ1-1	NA	CASSHGVGYVGGEAFF	TGTGCCAGCAGCCACGGGGTTGGTTACGTTGGGGGTGAAGCTTTCTTT
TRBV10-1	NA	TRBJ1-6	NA	CASTGQAGMNSPLHF	TGCGCCAGCACCGGACAAGCTGGAATGAATTCACCCCTCCACTTT
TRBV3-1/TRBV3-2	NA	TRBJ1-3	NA	CASRSGSIGSGNTIYF	TGTGCCAGCAGGTCAGGGAGCATAGGGTCTGGAAACACCATATATTTT
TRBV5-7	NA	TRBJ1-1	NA	CASSLFLVQTINTEAFF	TGTGCCAGCAGCTTGTTTCTGGTCCAGACAATAAACACTGAAGCTTTCTTT
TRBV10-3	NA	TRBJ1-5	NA	CAISGMGQPQHF	TGTGCCATCAGCGGGATGGGCCAGCCCCAGCATTTT
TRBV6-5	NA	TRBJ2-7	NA	CASSYQGPRGTYEQYF	TGTGCCAGCAGTTACCAGGGACCGAGGGGAACCTACGAGCAGTACTTC
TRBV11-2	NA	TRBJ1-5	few	CASSPQGMNQPQHF	TGTGCCAGCAGCCCCCAGGGGATGAATCAGCCCCAGCATTTT
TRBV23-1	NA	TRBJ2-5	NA	CASSQPSDDPQETQYF	TGCGCCAGCAGCCAACCCTCGGACGATCCCCAAGAGACCCAGTACTTC
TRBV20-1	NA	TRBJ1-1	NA	CSARSNTEAFF	TGCAGTGCTAGATCCAACACTGAAGCTTTCTTT
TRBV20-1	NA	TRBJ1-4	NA	CSASNVGFGPTNEKLFF	TGCAGTGCTAGTAATGTGGGGTTTGGGCCAACTAATGAAAAACTGTTTTTT
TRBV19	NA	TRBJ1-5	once	CASTFMGGNQPQHF	TGTGCCAGTACCTTTATGGGGGGCAATCAGCCCCAGCATTTT
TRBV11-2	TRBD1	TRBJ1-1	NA	CASRPTGGNTEAFF	TGTGCCAGCAGACCAACAGGGGGCAACACTGAAGCTTTCTTT
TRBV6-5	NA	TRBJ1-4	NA	CASKRGNEKLFF	TGTGCCAGCAAAAGGGGAAATGAAAAACTGTTTTTT
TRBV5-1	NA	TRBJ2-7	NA	CASTEQGARMQEQYF	TGCGCCAGCACCGAACAGGGAGCCCGCATGCAGGAGCAGTACTTC
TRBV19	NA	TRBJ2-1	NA	CASSIFQGGGNEQFF	TGTGCCAGTAGTATTTTCCAGGGAGGTGGCAATGAGCAGTTCTTC
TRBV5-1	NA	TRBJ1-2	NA	CASSLDDSYGYTF	TGCGCCAGCAGCTTGGATGACAGCTATGGCTACACCTTC
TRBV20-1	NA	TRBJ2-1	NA	CSARRGGEQFF	TGCAGTGCTAGACGTGGGGGGGAGCAGTTCTTC
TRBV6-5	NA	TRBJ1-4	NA	CASSLARGSEKLFF	TGTGCCAGCAGTCTAGCAAGGGGAAGTGAAAAACTGTTTTTT
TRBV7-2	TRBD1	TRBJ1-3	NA	CASTQGGSGNTIYF	TGTGCCAGCACCCAGGGGGGCTCTGGAAACACCATATATTTT
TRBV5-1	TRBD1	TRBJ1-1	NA	CASRTDRVGTEAFF	TGCGCCAGCAGGACGGACAGGGTTGGCACTGAAGCTTTCTTT
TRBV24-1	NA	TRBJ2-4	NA	CATSDSTGGALAKNIQYF	TGTGCCACCAGTGATTCTACAGGGGGGGCTCTAGCCAAAAACATTCAGTACTTC
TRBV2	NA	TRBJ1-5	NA	CASRGEGGQPQHF	TGTGCCAGCAGGGGGGAGGGAGGTCAGCCCCAGCATTTT
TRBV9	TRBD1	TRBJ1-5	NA	CASSALRGQGNQPQHF	TGTGCCAGCAGCGCGTTAAGGGGACAGGGGAATCAGCCCCAGCATTTT
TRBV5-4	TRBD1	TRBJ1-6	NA	CASSWLDRGGFNSPLHF	TGTGCCAGCAGCTGGCTGGACAGGGGAGGGTTTAATTCACCCCTCCACTTT
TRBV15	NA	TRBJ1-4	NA	CATSREQAGNEKLFF	TGTGCCACCAGCAGAGAACAGGCGGGTAATGAAAAACTGTTTTTT
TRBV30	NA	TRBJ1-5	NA	CAWSLGSNQPQHF	TGTGCCTGGAGTCTCGGGAGCAATCAGCCCCAGCATTTT
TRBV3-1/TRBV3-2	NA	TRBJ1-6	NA	CASSPYPRVGNSPLHF	TGTGCCAGCAGCCCGTACCCCAGAGTCGGAAATTCACCCCTCCACTTT
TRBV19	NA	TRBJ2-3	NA	CASKKLSTGIADTQYF	TGTGCCAGTAAAAAGTTGAGTACGGGGATCGCAGATACGCAGTATTTT
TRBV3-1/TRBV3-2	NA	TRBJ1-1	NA	CASSARVDAEAFF	TGTGCCAGCAGCGCCAGGGTAGACGCTGAAGCTTTCTTT
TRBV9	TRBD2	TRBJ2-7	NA	CASSVAGGPHEQYF	TGTGCCAGCAGCGTTGCGGGGGGCCCCCACGAGCAGTACTTC
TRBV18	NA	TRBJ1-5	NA	CASSHLTENQPQHF	TGTGCCAGCTCACACCTCACAGAGAATCAGCCCCAGCATTTT
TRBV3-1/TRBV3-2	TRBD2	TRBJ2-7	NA	CAGSPSAGGSISYEQYF	TGTGCCGGCAGCCCATCAGCCGGGGGGTCTATCTCCTACGAGCAGTACTTC
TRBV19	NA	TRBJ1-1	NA	CASSHDSDTEAFF	TGTGCCAGTAGTCACGATTCGGACACTGAAGCTTTCTTT